This T cell receptor (beta chain) emerged from a study of CD8 T cells in Susac syndrome. Overall study context: Within the sequenced Susac syndrome patient group, more than 5 exhibited active disease and fewer than 10 were in remission. At blood draw, Susac syndrome patients were therapy-naive, on corticosteroids, or on intravenous immunoglobulin alone.

About this clonotype: What it recognizes is unknown.

Findings of the study overall: The study acknowledged a relatively small number of individuals in its TCR sequencing and HLA analysis.

Reverse transcription of about 0.45 to 1 ug RNA was carried out with random hexamers. Coverage of TCR beta CDR3 amplification by immunoSEQ multiplex PCR extended to 54 Vbeta and 13 Jbeta. TCRdb recomputed calls from the immunoSEQ multiplex PCR reads with MiXCR, one row per CDR3 protein. The sample carries tens of thousands of distinct CDR3 sequences, 94% recorded once. Per the germline V gene, CDR1 is SGHDT and CDR2 is YYEEEE. Trimming took 0 bases from V and 5 from J, leaving 12 bases between them. The CDR3 has 14 amino acids. The receptor was isolated from a human donor with Susac syndrome. The sequenced material came from CD8+ T cells from PBMCs. The V and J genes are TRBV5-6 and TRBJ2-7, with D tentatively TRBD2 (5 bases). CDR3 loop: CASSLAEGFDEQYF. The CDR3 nucleotides are TGTGCCAGCAGCTTGGCTGAGGGATTTGACGAGCAGTACTTC.